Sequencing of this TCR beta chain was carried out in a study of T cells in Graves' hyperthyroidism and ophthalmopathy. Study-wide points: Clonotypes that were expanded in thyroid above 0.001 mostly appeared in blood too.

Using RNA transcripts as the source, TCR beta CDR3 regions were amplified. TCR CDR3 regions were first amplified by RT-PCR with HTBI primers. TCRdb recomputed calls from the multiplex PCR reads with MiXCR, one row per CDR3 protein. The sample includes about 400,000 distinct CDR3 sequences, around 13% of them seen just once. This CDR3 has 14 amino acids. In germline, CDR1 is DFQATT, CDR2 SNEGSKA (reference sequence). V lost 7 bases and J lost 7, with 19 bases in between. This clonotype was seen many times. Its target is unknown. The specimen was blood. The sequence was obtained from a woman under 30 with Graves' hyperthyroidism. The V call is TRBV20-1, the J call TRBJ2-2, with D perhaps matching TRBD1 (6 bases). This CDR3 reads CSGARPGADGELFF. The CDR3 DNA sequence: TGCAGTGGGGCCCGTCCAGGGGCGGACGGGGAGCTGTTTTTT.